This T cell receptor (beta chain) was sequenced during a study of OX40 agonist ivuxolimab in advanced cancers. Study observations and caveats: In CD8+ T cells, expanded clones were on average more numerous than in CD4+.

The method was immunoSEQ multiplex PCR; TCRdb's version includes in-frame clones alone and lacks a portion of them. The profile shows 57,000 or so clones, around four fifths of them singletons. The CDR3 consists of 13 residues. CDR1 KGHSH and CDR2 LQKENI come from the germline V gene. V shed 7 bases and J 1 base; nucleotides not matched to a gene: 2. For this clone: Its antigen is unidentified.

The chain couples TRBV18 to TRBJ2-7; 9 positions agree with TRBD1. The sequencing here drew on CD4+ or CD8+ T cells sorted from blood, taken in a trial of the OX40 agonist ivuxolimab. This TCR came from an adult with an advanced solid tumor such as melanoma, head and neck, liver or kidney cancer. This chain's CDR3 is CASCGTGSYEQYF. In DNA, the CDR3 is TGTGCCAGCTGCGGGACAGGGTCCTACGAGCAGTACTTC.